This TCR beta chain was identified in a study of cytotoxic CD8 clonotypes in ibrutinib-treated CLL. As for the study in general: By median roughly 69 months, approximately 12 had progressed and around 15 stayed remitted; responses had been 2 complete and approximately 24 partial.

Trimming removed 5 bases at V and 8 bases at J, with 11 bases between. This CDR3 is built from 12 residues. Germline loops: CDR1 MNHEY, CDR2 SMNVEV (reference sequence). Only in-frame clones appear in the TCRdb table, and some are missing; sequencing was by immunoSEQ multiplex PCR. The table includes 110,000 or so clones, 55% to 75% detected once. The receptor comes from a human donor with chronic lymphocytic leukemia. The chain uses TRBV27 and TRBJ2-3; weak D call: TRBD2 (5 bases). Here the sequenced sample was PBMCs, taken after 24 months of ibrutinib treatment. The chain's CDR3 is CASSPRGGTQYF. The CDR3 nucleotides are TGTGCCAGCAGTCCCCGAGGAGGTACGCAGTATTTT.